This T cell receptor (beta chain) was captured in a study of T cell responses to AZD1222 COVID-19 vaccine. Generated by immunoSEQ multiplex PCR, the TCRdb table keeps only in-frame clones and is missing some. The data hold about 76,000 clones, with approximately 90% observed a single time. Notes on this clone: Its antigen remains unidentified.

Losses at the gene ends were 2 bases for V and 5 bases for J; bases not matched to a gene: 8. This CDR3 spans 15 amino acids. Germline CDR1 is MGHRA and CDR2 is YSYEKL. General study results and limits: Reportedly, nearly half of unique spike TCRs recognized epitopes outside B.1.351/B.1.1.7 mutations. Donors, mostly white British, included more females; clonal diversity was possibly underestimated. Baseline seropositivity characterized only six AZD1222 recipients. Spike-specific TCR breadth and depth grew following two AZD1222 doses.

The material was peripheral blood, obtained on day 0 of AZD1222 vaccination. This chain joins TRBV4-1 and TRBJ2-7; the match to TRBD2 covers 8 bases. The sequence came from an adult in good health. CDR3 nucleotides: TGCGCCAGCAGCCAACAAAGCGGGAGATGGAACGAGCAGTACTTC. Encoded protein: CASSQQSGRWNEQYF.